The 21 T cell receptor beta chains below were found in one sample sequenced in a study of blood T cell repertoires in COVID-19. Assay used: immunoSEQ multiplex PCR; TCRdb lists only in-frame clones, some missing. The sample holds fewer than 90,000 clones, around 88% seen once. Material: peripheral blood. The receptors stem from a man aged 60 to 75 with acute or convalescent COVID-19.

V gene TRBV15 combines with J gene TRBJ1-4; D is uncertain. The germline V gene has CDR1 LNHNV and CDR2 YYDKDF (reference sequence). This CDR3 spans 14 amino acids. V was clipped by 0 bases and J by 7 bases, with 9 bases between them. As DNA, the CDR3 is TGTGCCACCAGCAGAGATCGAGGAAGTGAAAAACTGTTTTTT. Its protein is CATSRDRGSEKLFF.

This sequence joins TRBV30 and TRBJ2-7; TRBD1 matches at 9 bases. Germline trimming cut 3 bases from V and 5 bases from J; bases unmatched to any gene: 8. The CDR3 spans 14 residues. CDR1 GTSNPN and CDR2 SVGIG come from the germline V gene (reference sequence). For the CDR3, the DNA is TGTGCCTGGAGCACAGGGGGCGGTGTTAACGAGCAGTACTTC. Its translation is CAWSTGGGVNEQYF.

This rearrangement joins TRBV11-2 to TRBJ2-7; D possibly corresponds to TRBD2 (5 bases). There are 14 residues in the CDR3. Trimming removed 5 bases from V and 3 bases from J, with 14 bases in between. CDR1 is SGHAT, CDR2 FQNNGV, per germline. The CDR3 region has the DNA TGTGCCAGCAGCGAATCTCTAGCTCTCTACGAGCAGTACTTC. This encodes CASSESLALYEQYF.

The chain uses TRBV12-3 or TRBV12-4 and TRBJ1-3, with D possibly being TRBD1 (5 bases). The V and J ends lost 7 bases and 2 bases respectively, with 9 bases between them. The CDR3 runs to 13 residues. This chain's CDR3 is CASKQGPGNTIYF. In nucleotides, the CDR3 is TGTGCCAGCAAGCAGGGTCCTGGAAACACCATATATTTT.

The chain carries TRBV9 and TRBJ1-1; D is unclear. Trimming took 0 bases from V and 0 from J, leaving 6 bases between them. Germline V gene sequence: CDR1 SGDLS, CDR2 YYNGEE. The CDR3 consists of 14 residues. The CDR3 is CASSVDRVNTEAFF. CDR3 in DNA: TGTGCCAGCAGCGTAGATAGAGTGAACACTGAAGCTTTCTTT.

The gene calls are TRBV19 and TRBJ1-2; D is perhaps TRBD1 (5 bases). V was trimmed by 7 bases and J by 5 bases, leaving 17 bases between them. Looked up from germline, CDR1 is LNHDA and CDR2 is SQIVND (reference sequence). This CDR3 is 14 amino acids long. The CDR3 spells CASTPGTGLYGYTF. The CDR3 coding sequence is TGTGCCAGTACCCCCGGGACTGGGTTGTATGGCTACACCTTC.

The chain links TRBV5-1 to TRBJ1-2, with D unresolved. The CDR3 is 14 amino acids. Looked up from germline, CDR1 is SGHRS and CDR2 is YFSETQ. V lost 1 base to trimming and J lost 5 bases, with 12 bases between them. CDR3 loop: CASSLRNRDYGYTF. The CDR3 region has the DNA TGCGCCAGCAGCTTGCGTAACAGAGATTATGGCTACACCTTC.

This chain joins TRBV5-4 and TRBJ2-2, with D perhaps matching TRBD1 (6 bases). Per the germline V gene, CDR1 is SGHNT and CDR2 is YYREEE (reference sequence). CDR3 size: 13 residues. Trimming left V 0 bases short and J 7 bases short, with 7 bases between. CDR3 residues: CASSLGQDGELFF. CDR3 coding DNA: TGTGCCAGCAGCTTGGGACAGGACGGGGAGCTGTTTTTT.

The chain combines TRBV6-2 or TRBV6-3 with TRBJ2-3; 10 bases fit TRBD2. V shed 6 bases, J shed 0 bases, and the junction held 3 bases outside the gene matches. The CDR3 loop spans 15 amino acids. Per the germline V gene, CDR1 is MNHEY and CDR2 is SVGEGT. CDR3 amino acids: CASSILAGSTDTQYF. DNA for the CDR3: TGTGCCAGCAGCATACTAGCGGGGAGCACAGATACGCAGTATTTT.

The chain couples TRBV5-1 to TRBJ2-2, with TRBD2 identical over 10 bases. With V trimmed by 0 bases and J by 0 bases, 2 bases remained unmatched. The length of the CDR3 is 17 residues. The V gene's germline CDR1 is SGHRS and CDR2 YFSETQ. CDR3 coding DNA: TGCGCCAGCAGCTTGGCTCTAGCGGGGGCGAACACCGGGGAGCTGTTTTTT. Encoded protein: CASSLALAGANTGELFF.

The rearrangement links TRBV20-1 to TRBJ2-3, with 10 bases matching TRBD2. J was trimmed by 4 bases and V by 3 bases; bases with no gene match: 7. The length of the CDR3 is 15 residues. CDR1 is DFQATT and CDR2 is SNEGSKA in the germline V gene (reference sequence). The CDR3 loop reads CSASRLAGVPDTQYF. The CDR3 DNA follows: TGCAGTGCTAGTAGGCTAGCGGGAGTCCCAGATACGCAGTATTTT.

The rearrangement uses TRBV9 and TRBJ1-2; tentative D call: TRBD1 (5 bases). The CDR3 runs to 13 residues. V was trimmed by 3 bases and J by 8 bases, leaving 14 bases between them. Germline lookup yields CDR1 SGDLS and CDR2 YYNGEE. CDR3 DNA sequence: TGTGCCAGCAGCGAGGGGAGGAGTTCGGGCTACACCTTC. It codes for CASSEGRSSGYTF.

The CDR3 DNA follows: TGTGCCAGCATTTCTACCCATAACTATGGCTACACCTTC. Its translation is CASISTHNYGYTF. The chain links TRBV12-3 or TRBV12-4 to TRBJ1-2, with D unresolved. CDR3 length equals 13 residues. The V gene lost 7 bases and the J gene lost 1 base, with 10 bases spanning the gap.

The V call is TRBV30, the J call TRBJ2-2, with 9 bases matching TRBD2. Germline CDR1 GTSNPN, CDR2 SVGIG (reference sequence). With V trimmed by 8 bases and J by 4 bases, 8 bases remained unmatched. CDR3 length equals 14 residues. Written as DNA, the CDR3 is TGTGCCACCTCTAGCGGGGCGGGCACCGGGGAGCTGTTTTTT. This translates into CATSSGAGTGELFF.

The CDR3 DNA reads as TGTGCCAGCAGCCAAGAAACCGGGGGATTCTTAGATACGCAGTATTTT. Protein sequence: CASSQETGGFLDTQYF. The chain links TRBV3-1 (or the pseudogene TRBV3-2) to TRBJ2-3, with D maybe TRBD2 (6 bases). V lost 0 bases to trimming and J lost 5 bases, with 15 bases between them. The germline V gene has CDR1 LGHDT and CDR2 YNNKEL (reference sequence). The CDR3 consists of 16 residues.

The DNA for the CDR3 is TGTGCCAGCAGCTCCGGCGGCGGACTAGCGGCCTCAAGCACAGATACGCAGTATTTT. This gives the protein CASSSGGGLAASSTDTQYF. The J gene is TRBJ2-3, the V gene TRBV7-9, with 10 bases lining up with TRBD2. Trimming cost V 4 bases and J 0 bases; bases outside gene matches: 13. The CDR3 contains 19 residues. CDR1 is SEHNR, CDR2 FQNEAQ, per germline (reference sequence).

In this sample, this clone turned up once. The rearrangement uses TRBV5-1 and TRBJ2-1; D remains unclear. Trimming pared 6 bases from V and 2 bases from J, leaving 12 bases between. The CDR3 is 14 residues long. The germline V gene has CDR1 SGHRS and CDR2 YFSETQ. The chain's CDR3 is CASTGGYAYNEQFF. The CDR3 DNA follows: TGCGCCAGCACCGGCGGCTATGCCTACAATGAGCAGTTCTTC.

This chain joins TRBV9 and TRBJ2-2; TRBD2 matches at 10 bases. Trimming cost V 0 bases and J 6 bases; bases outside gene matches: 14. The germline gives CDR1 SGDLS, CDR2 YYNGEE. This CDR3 is built from 19 residues. As DNA, the CDR3 is TGTGCCAGCAGCGTAGTATCTATGGCTAGCGGGAGATTCGCCGGGGAGCTGTTTTTT. It is translated as CASSVVSMASGRFAGELFF.

The rearrangement joins TRBV5-1 to TRBJ2-1; TRBD2 aligns across 11 bases. CDR1 is SGHRS and CDR2 is YFSETQ in the germline V gene. CDR3 size: 15 residues. After removal of 4 bases from V and 8 bases from J, the junction contained 8 bases not matched to a gene. The CDR3 loop is CASSTTSGRVDEQFF. Here the CDR3 DNA reads TGCGCCAGCAGCACTACTAGCGGGAGAGTCGATGAGCAGTTCTTC.

The chain links TRBV15 to TRBJ2-5; 11 bases are a match to TRBD2. Germline V CDR1 and CDR2: LNHNV, YYDKDF (reference sequence). The junction had 4 bases not matched to a gene; V was cut back by 5 bases and J by 2 bases. CDR3 length: 15 residues. The CDR3 region has the DNA TGTGCCACCAGCCCTATAGCGGGGGGGCAAGAGACCCAGTACTTC. Its translation: CATSPIAGGQETQYF. Together with reference TRBV15 and TRBJ2-5, the CDR3 gives the full variable domain: DAMVIQNPRYQVTQFGKPVTLSCSQTLNHNVMYWYQQKSSQAPKLLFHYYDKDFNNEADTPDNFQSRRPNTSFCFLDIRSPGLGDTAMYLCATSPIAGGQETQYFGPGTRLLVL.

V usage is TRBV23-1 and J usage is TRBJ1-2; D ambiguous. TRBV23-1 qualifies as an ORF whose function is uncertain. The V and J ends lost 3 bases and 11 bases respectively, with 4 bases between them. CDR3 length: 9 residues. The CDR3 region has the DNA TGCGCCAGCAGTCAGAGTTACACCTTC. Encoded protein: CASSQSYTF.